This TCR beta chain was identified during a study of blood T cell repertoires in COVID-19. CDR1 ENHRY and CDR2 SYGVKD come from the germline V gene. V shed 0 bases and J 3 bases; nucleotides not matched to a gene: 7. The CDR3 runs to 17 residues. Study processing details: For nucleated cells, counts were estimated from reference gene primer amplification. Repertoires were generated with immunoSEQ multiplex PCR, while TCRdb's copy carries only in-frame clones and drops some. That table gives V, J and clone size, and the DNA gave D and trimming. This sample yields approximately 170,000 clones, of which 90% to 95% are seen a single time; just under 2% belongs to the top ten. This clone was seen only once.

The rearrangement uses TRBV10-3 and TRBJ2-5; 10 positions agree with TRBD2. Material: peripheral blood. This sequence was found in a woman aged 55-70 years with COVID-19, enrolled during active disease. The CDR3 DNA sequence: TGTGCCATCAGTGAGTCAGGAGCGGGGGGGGCGAAAGAGACCCAGTACTTC. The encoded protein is CAISESGAGGAKETQYF.